Presented here are 13 T cell receptor delta chains from one specimen sequenced in a study of gamma-delta chains in newborns, infants, children. TCRdb reanalysed the reads via CATT. The sample shows about 16,000 delta-chain clones, around 7% of them seen only once. The sample comprised blood. These receptors were collected from a child who was a newborn, infant or young child, either healthy, febrile or measles-vaccinated (not recorded which).

This clone was counted between two and nine times. The chain carries TRDV2 and TRDJ2, with 7 nucleotides matching TRDD3. The CDR3 extends over 17 amino acids. CDR1 is GEAIGNYY, CDR2 EKD, per germline. V lost 3 bases and J lost 0; bases outside the gene matches: 9. This CDR3 is CACDGVLGLTLTAQLFF. CDR3 DNA: TGTGCCTGTGACGGGGTACTGGGGTTAACTTTGACAGCACAACTCTTCTTT.

By its share, this clone is medium-sized. The identical CDR3 is also encoded by other nucleotide sequences in the sample. This chain connects TRDV2 to TRDJ2; D might be TRDD3 (6 bases). The CDR3 runs to 14 residues. Germline assignment: CDR1 GEAIGNYY and CDR2 EKD. V was pared by 0 bases and J by 4 bases, with 8 bases between. DNA for the CDR3: TGTGCCTGTGACACCTGGGGGTCGACAGCACAACTCTTCTTT. Protein sequence: CACDTWGSTAQLFF.

The chain links TRDV2 to TRDJ3; 9 bases are a match to TRDD3. The CDR3 totals 21 residues. Germline-derived CDR1 and CDR2 are GEAIGNYY and EKD. J was trimmed by 0 bases and V by 0 bases; bases with no gene match: 11. The CDR3 here is CACDTMVLGDSSSWDTRQMFF. CDR3 nucleotide sequence: TGTGCCTGTGACACCATGGTACTGGGGGACTCTAGCTCCTGGGACACCCGACAGATGTTTTTC.

This clone was counted ten times or more. Other DNA sequences in the same sample also yield this CDR3. The chain has TRDV2 and TRDJ3, with TRDD3 matching over 9 bases. Germline V CDR1 and CDR2: GEAIGNYY, EKD. J lost 0 bases, V lost 2 bases, and 4 bases had no gene match. This CDR3 is 18 amino acids long. The chain's CDR3 is CACDSTGGSSWDTRQMFF. The CDR3 DNA sequence: TGTGCCTGTGACAGTACTGGGGGAAGCTCCTGGGACACCCGACAGATGTTTTTC.

The chain links TRDV2 to TRDJ3; 9 nucleotides align to TRDD3. This CDR3 has 19 residues. Losses at the gene ends were 3 bases for V and 0 bases for J; bases not matched to a gene: 8. Germline-derived CDR1 and CDR2 are GEAIGNYY and EKD. This chain's CDR3 is CACDATGGRSSWDTRQMFF. CDR3 nucleotide sequence: TGTGCCTGTGACGCCACTGGGGGACGAAGCTCCTGGGACACCCGACAGATGTTTTTC.

Notes on this clone: This may be a read error: a much more frequent sequence differs by one nucleotide. The chain recombines TRDV2 with TRDJ3, with 10 bases matching TRDD3. The J segment lost 3 bases and the V segment lost 1 base, leaving 5 bases of the junction unmatched. CDR3 length: 18 amino acids. Germline-derived CDR1 and CDR2 are GEAIGNYY and EKD. The CDR3 coding sequence is TGTGCCTGTGACACTGGGGGATACTCGGTCTGGGACACCCGACAGATGTTTTTC. Amino acids: CACDTGGYSVWDTRQMFF.

Turning to this clone: One junction end disagrees with the germline gene, perhaps due to a read error. The CDR3 loop reads CARDPIRGIPQSLTAQLFF. CDR3 coding DNA: TGTGCCCGTGACCCTATTAGGGGGATACCTCAGTCTTTGACAGCACAACTCTTCTTT. V usage is TRDV2 and J usage is TRDJ2, with 9 positions matching TRDD3. Per germline, CDR1 GEAIGNYY and CDR2 EKD. This CDR3 comprises 19 residues.

On this clone itself: A much bigger clone sits one base away, suggesting this may be a read error. Within the sample, other DNA sequences also encode this same CDR3. The CDR3 nucleotides are TGTGCCTGTGACAGACTGGGGGATACGGACACCCGGCAGATGTTTTTC. The encoded protein is CACDRLGDTDTRQMFF. V usage is TRDV2 and J usage is TRDJ3, with TRDD3 matching 13 bases. Germline V gene data show CDR1 as GEAIGNYY and CDR2 as EKD. CDR3 length: 16 amino acids.

This clone was observed a few times. Other DNA sequences in the sample encode the same CDR3. V is TRDV2 and J is TRDJ3, with 13 bases matching TRDD3. Germline V gene lookup returns CDR1 GEAIGNYY and CDR2 EKD. The CDR3 totals 21 residues. The J segment lost 0 bases and the V segment lost 1 base, leaving 8 bases of the junction unmatched. The CDR3 DNA reads as TGTGCCTGTGACACTCTACTGGGGGATACGCGCAGCTCCTGGGACACCCGACAGATGTTTTTC. Its translation: CACDTLLGDTRSSWDTRQMFF.

The chain couples TRDV2 to TRDJ3; D might be TRDD3 (6 bases). This CDR3 comprises 21 residues. Germline V gives CDR1 GEAIGNYY, CDR2 EKD. Between the trimmed V and J ends, which lost 0 bases and 0 bases, there was a span of 20 bases. The CDR3 protein is CACDTAILGGPSSWDTRQMFF. The CDR3 nucleotides read TGTGCCTGTGACACCGCGATCCTTGGGGGCCCCAGCTCCTGGGACACCCGACAGATGTTTTTC.

This clone was counted between two and nine times. The TCRdb record carries a much larger clone's protein, which differs from this DNA's translation at residue 15; a read error is the likely cause, and the protein listed here is the DNA translation. The chain links TRDV2 to TRDJ3; 10 nucleotides agree with TRDD3. Germline loops: CDR1 GEAIGNYY, CDR2 EKD. The CDR3 is 17 residues long. The CDR3 DNA sequence: TGTGCCTGTGACAGTACTGGGGGATCCTGGGACACCCGACAGGTGTTTTTC. Protein product: CACDSTGGSWDTRQVFF.

In the case of this clone: Given a far larger clone just one base away, this is likely a sequencing read error. In the same sample, other DNA sequences code for this CDR3. V usage is TRDV2 and J usage is TRDJ3, with D possibly TRDD3 on 6 matching bases. Germline CDR1 GEAIGNYY, CDR2 EKD. This CDR3 is 18 amino acids long. Trimming took 1 base from V and 1 from J, leaving 13 bases between them. This CDR3 is CACDTGGYASWDTRQMFF. Here the CDR3 DNA reads TGTGCCTGTGACACTGGGGGTTACGCGTCCTGGGACACCCGACAGATGTTTTTC.

With regard to this clone: In the same sample, other DNA sequences code for this CDR3. The rearrangement joins TRDV2 to TRDJ3, with 7 bases lining up with TRDD3. J lost 0 bases, V lost 2 bases, and 9 bases had no gene match. From germline, CDR1 is GEAIGNYY and CDR2 EKD. This CDR3 is 19 amino acids long. The CDR3 reads CACDILGIGSSWDTRQMFF. The CDR3 DNA follows: TGTGCCTGTGACATACTGGGGATTGGTAGCTCCTGGGACACCCGACAGATGTTTTTC.